The 8 T cell receptor beta chains reported below all come from one sample, sequenced in a study of cytomegalovirus exposure and HLA in healthy donors. In the PCR, 60 Vbeta and 13 Jbeta primers were used. This table comes from immunoSEQ multiplex PCR, and its TCRdb copy is limited to in-frame clones, with some not included. The table shows some 96,000 clones, with around 80% occurring only once. Material for sequencing was PBMCs. These receptors were collected from an older woman in good health and CMV-seronegative.

The chain recombines TRBV27 with TRBJ1-5; 8 bases are shared with TRBD1. The CDR3 totals 14 residues. Germline-derived CDR1 and CDR2 are MNHEY and SMNVEV (reference sequence). The trim removed 7 bases at V and 0 bases at J, leaving 2 bases unmatched. CDR3 coding DNA: TGTGCCAGCAAAGGACAGGGTAGCAATCAGCCCCAGCATTTT. This codes for CASKGQGSNQPQHF.

The chain recombines TRBV28 with TRBJ2-1; D is possibly TRBD2 (6 bases). The CDR3 totals 15 residues. From germline, CDR1 is MDHEN and CDR2 SYDVKM. V dropped 5 bases and J dropped 0 bases, with 11 bases sitting between them. The CDR3 DNA reads as TGTGCCAGCAGTATTCTAGCGCGCTCCTACAATGAGCAGTTCTTC. Translation: CASSILARSYNEQFF.

The chain employs TRBV7-2 and TRBJ1-2; TRBD1 aligns across 8 bases. V dropped 5 bases and J dropped 4; count of bases not matched to a gene: 12. The CDR3 has 16 residues. CDR1 is SGHTA, CDR2 FQGNSA, per germline. The CDR3 protein is CASSPHAGGRGYGYTF. The CDR3 nucleotides are TGTGCCAGCAGCCCGCACGCAGGGGGCAGGGGCTATGGCTACACCTTC.

The rearrangement joins TRBV28 to TRBJ1-2; D perhaps matches TRBD1 (6 bases). The length of the CDR3 is 14 residues. The V end lost 3 bases, the J end lost 4 bases, and 12 bases lay between the germline ends. CDR1 and CDR2 (germline): MDHEN, SYDVKM. In DNA form, the CDR3 reads TGTGCCAGCAGTTTGACCTCAGGGGTCTATGGCTACACCTTC. It yields the protein CASSLTSGVYGYTF.

This clone came up a few times. This chain uses TRBV15 with TRBJ2-3; 10 bases are shared with TRBD2. Germline V gene lookup returns CDR1 LNHNV and CDR2 YYDKDF (reference sequence). Losses at the gene ends were 6 bases for V and 6 bases for J; bases not matched to a gene: 18. This CDR3 region has 18 residues. The CDR3 coding sequence is TGTGCCACCAGGGCCCCGGGGCCGACGGGACTAGCGTTGGATACGCAGTATTTT. This translates into CATRAPGPTGLALDTQYF.

The chain couples TRBV6-1 to TRBJ1-2; TRBD1 matches 9 bases. The CDR3 covers 14 residues. V trimming: 6 bases; J trimming: 5 bases; junction bases outside the gene matches: 7. From germline, CDR1 is MNHNS and CDR2 SASEGT. This CDR3 is CASSGRDRVYGYTF. The CDR3 nucleotides are TGTGCCAGCAGCGGTCGGGACAGGGTATATGGCTACACCTTC.

V gene TRBV6-5 combines with J gene TRBJ2-3; 8 bases match TRBD2. V dropped 2 bases and J dropped 1; count of bases not matched to a gene: 2. This CDR3 region has 15 residues. Looked up from germline, CDR1 is MNHEY and CDR2 is SVGAGI. The CDR3 spells CASSYGTRRTDTQYF. Written as DNA, the CDR3 is TGTGCCAGCAGTTACGGGACTAGACGCACAGATACGCAGTATTTT.

J is TRBJ2-4 and V is TRBV5-1; 7 nucleotides line up with TRBD1. The CDR3 is 15 residues long. Germline V gives CDR1 SGHRS, CDR2 YFSETQ. The ends lost 0 bases at V and 5 bases at J; junction bases unmatched: 5. The CDR3 spells CASSLAGGQENIQYF. The CDR3 nucleotides read TGCGCCAGCAGCTTGGCCGGAGGACAGGAAAACATTCAGTACTTC. The full variable domain, its missing parts supplied by reference TRBV5-1 and TRBJ2-4, is KAGVTQTPRYLIKTRGQQVTLSCSPISGHRSVSWYQQTPGQGLQFLFEYFSETQRNKGNFPGRFSGRQFSNSRSEMNVSTLELGDSALYLCASSLAGGQENIQYFGAGTRLSVL.